The entry below gives a single T cell receptor beta chain sequence along with its context. Method: immunoSEQ multiplex PCR; TCRdb's copy keeps in-frame clones and lacks some. The table includes around 45,000 clones, approximately 83% detected once. The data originate from a study of PD-L1 blockade in urothelial cancer. As to time point: peripheral blood 6 weeks after treatment start. Germline CDR1 is LGHNA and CDR2 is YNFKEQ. CDR3 length equals 16 residues. Trimming took 3 bases from V and 5 from J; bases not matched to a gene: 11. The genes are TRBV4-2 and TRBJ2-5, with 8 bases lining up with TRBD1. The clonotype was recovered from a man in his 60s with urothelial cancer. The input for sequencing was PBMCs, taken around atezolizumab (anti-PD-L1) treatment. The CDR3 region has the DNA TGTGCCAGCAGCCAGGGACGGACAGGGTCGCGGGAGACCCAGTACTTC. Amino acid sequence: CASSQGRTGSRETQYF.